A selection of T cell receptor beta chains follows, all from one sample in a study of blood T cell repertoires in COVID-19. Profiling relied on immunoSEQ multiplex PCR, and the TCRdb table lists in-frame clones only, not all of them. Among about 150,000 clones listed, around 82% were seen once. Sequencing used peripheral blood. The receptors derive from an elderly woman with active or convalescent COVID-19. CDR3s include the opening cysteine and the closing phenylalanine or tryptophan. The D gene is left open where the match is weak. Clone size is given for some rows only: seen once, a few or many times, or a class if the clone is expanded.

- TRBJ1-1 TRBV7-9 TRBD1 CASSLGQGAGTEAFF TGTGCCAGCAGCTTAGGGCAGGGGGCAGGGACTGAAGCTTTCTTT
- TRBJ1-5 TRBV2 - CASKELVEPQHF TGTGCCAGCAAAGAACTTGTTGAACCCCAGCATTTT
- TRBJ2-1 TRBV5-1 TRBD2 CASSFLAGGSSYNEQFF TGCGCCAGCAGCTTTCTAGCGGGAGGGAGCTCCTACAATGAGCAGTTCTTC
- TRBJ2-3 TRBV7-3 - CASSTTAGTDTQYF TGTGCCAGCAGCACCACCGCGGGAACAGATACGCAGTATTTT
- TRBJ1-1 TRBV20-1 - CSASTGLAEAFF TGCAGTGCCAGTACAGGGCTGGCTGAAGCTTTCTTT
- TRBJ2-1 TRBV18 - CASSPSSASSYNEQFF TGTGCCAGCTCACCCTCTAGCGCGAGCTCCTACAATGAGCAGTTCTTC
- TRBJ2-3 TRBV19 TRBD2 CASSIIPAGGIDTQYF TGTGCCAGTAGTATCATCCCGGCGGGAGGGATAGATACGCAGTATTTT
- TRBJ2-5 TRBV6-5 TRBD1 CASSIRTGIQETQYF TGTGCCAGCAGTATTAGGACAGGGATACAAGAGACCCAGTACTTC
- TRBJ2-3 TRBV5-6 - CASSFGSGSTDTQYF TGTGCCAGCAGCTTTGGGAGCGGCAGCACAGATACGCAGTATTTT
few TRBJ1-1 TRBV7-9 - CASSPITGVGRNTEAFF TGTGCCAGCAGCCCAATCACCGGAGTGGGGAGGAACACTGAAGCTTTCTTT
- TRBJ2-3 TRBV7-3 - CASSLEGTDTQYF TGTGCCAGCAGTCTCGAGGGCACAGATACGCAGTATTTT
- TRBJ1-1 TRBV19 TRBD1 CASNAQQGTPNTEAFF TGTGCCAGTAACGCCCAACAGGGGACCCCAAACACTGAAGCTTTCTTT
- TRBJ1-1 TRBV28 TRBD1 CASSLYPPGGIGRIPEAFF TGTGCCAGCAGTTTATACCCCCCAGGGGGCATCGGCAGGATCCCTGAAGCTTTCTTT
- TRBJ1-1 TRBV5-1 TRBD1 CASSLQGGLNTEAFF TGCGCCAGCAGCCTACAGGGGGGGCTGAACACTGAAGCTTTCTTT
- TRBJ2-1 TRBV11-2 - CASSTGGGMNNEQFF TGTGCCAGCAGCACCGGTGGCGGGATGAACAATGAGCAGTTCTTC
- TRBJ1-2 TRBV28 - CASSFSGELWGYTF TGTGCCAGCAGTTTCTCGGGGGAGCTGTGGGGCTACACCTTC
- TRBJ2-2 TRBV3-1/TRBV3-2 TRBD1 CASSRPGQGAPGELFF TGTGCCAGCAGCCGTCCAGGACAGGGGGCTCCCGGGGAGCTGTTTTTT
- TRBJ2-4 TRBV7-2 TRBD2 CASSVPSGTLRRAKNIQYF TGTGCCAGCAGCGTACCTAGCGGGACTCTCAGGAGAGCCAAAAACATTCAGTACTTC
once TRBJ1-2 TRBV5-1 TRBD1 CASKRDRVSGGYTF TGCGCCAGCAAGCGAGACAGGGTATCGGGTGGCTACACCTTC
- TRBJ2-1 TRBV5-1 TRBD1 CASSDPGQSYNEQFF TGCGCCAGCAGCGATCCGGGACAGAGTTACAATGAGCAGTTCTTC
- TRBJ1-1 TRBV28 TRBD1 CASSLPGGRSGTEAFF TGTGCCAGCAGTCTTCCAGGGGGCCGGAGTGGCACTGAAGCTTTCTTT
- TRBJ1-1 TRBV20-1 TRBD1 CSASGRGQGMNTEAFF TGCAGTGCTAGTGGGAGGGGGCAGGGGATGAACACTGAAGCTTTCTTT
- TRBJ1-1 TRBV7-8 - CASSLPGQLNTEAFF TGTGCCAGCAGCTTACCCGGACAGTTGAACACTGAAGCTTTCTTT
- TRBJ1-5 TRBV28 TRBD1 CASYGQGLGQPQHF TGTGCCAGCTATGGACAGGGCCTGGGTCAGCCCCAGCATTTT
few TRBJ2-5 TRBV7-8 - CASSRVAAVQETQYF TGTGCCAGCAGCCGAGTGGCAGCGGTGCAAGAGACCCAGTACTTC
- TRBJ1-5 TRBV19 - CASSRGRTDNQPQHF TGTGCCAGTAGCCGGGGCAGGACAGACAATCAGCCCCAGCATTTT
- TRBJ2-3 TRBV6-1 TRBD2 CASSAFRGREGTDTQYF TGTGCCAGCAGTGCCTTTCGGGGGAGGGAGGGAACAGATACGCAGTATTTT
- TRBJ2-3 TRBV5-1 TRBD2 CASSLGLAESDTQYF TGCGCCAGCAGCTTGGGGCTAGCGGAGTCAGATACGCAGTATTTT
few TRBJ1-2 TRBV28 TRBD1 CASRTEQGLRYGYTF TGTGCCAGCAGAACGGAACAGGGGTTACGGTATGGCTACACCTTC
- TRBJ2-1 TRBV2 TRBD1 CASSGQGYPYNEQFF TGTGCCAGCAGTGGACAGGGTTACCCCTACAATGAGCAGTTCTTC
- TRBJ2-7 TRBV7-8 TRBD2 CASSLVLAGGHEQYF TGTGCCAGCAGCTTAGTTCTAGCGGGAGGCCACGAGCAGTACTTC
- TRBJ2-1 TRBV19 - CASSMGDSYNEQFF TGTGCCAGTAGTATGGGAGATTCCTACAATGAGCAGTTCTTC
once TRBJ2-3 TRBV5-1 TRBD2 CASSLAEAGGITDTQYF TGCGCCAGCAGCTTGGCCGAGGCGGGAGGTATCACAGATACGCAGTATTTT
few TRBJ2-3 TRBV28 TRBD2 CASRDWRGSTDTQYF TGTGCCAGCAGGGACTGGCGGGGGAGCACAGATACGCAGTATTTT
- TRBJ2-1 TRBV2 TRBD2 CASRNRLAEYNEQFF TGTGCCAGCAGGAACCGACTAGCGGAGTACAATGAGCAGTTCTTC
- TRBJ1-5 TRBV6-5 TRBD1 CASSRQSGGKEAQHF TGTGCCAGCAGTAGGCAATCAGGGGGCAAGGAGGCCCAGCATTTT
- TRBJ2-3 TRBV5-1 TRBD2 CASSSLAGTSTDTQYF TGCGCCAGCAGCTCTCTAGCGGGTACTAGCACAGATACGCAGTATTTT
few TRBJ1-2 TRBV5-4 TRBD1 CASSPGTGWGYTF TGTGCCAGCAGCCCAGGGACAGGGTGGGGCTACACCTTC
- TRBJ1-1 TRBV2 TRBD1 CASSGRGSTEAFF TGTGCCAGCAGTGGCAGGGGGAGCACTGAAGCTTTCTTT
- TRBJ1-5 TRBV19 - CASSTGSYSNQPQHF TGTGCCAGTAGTACCGGGTCCTATAGCAATCAGCCCCAGCATTTT
- TRBJ2-5 TRBV6-5 - CASTPRGLETQYF TGTGCCAGCACCCCTAGGGGGTTGGAGACCCAGTACTTC
- TRBJ1-1 TRBV13 TRBD1 CASSRQGGAGTEAFF TGTGCCAGCAGCAGACAGGGGGGGGCGGGCACTGAAGCTTTCTTT
few TRBJ2-3 TRBV27 - CASRPLGDSADTQYF TGTGCCAGCAGGCCATTAGGAGATTCGGCAGATACGCAGTATTTT
once TRBJ2-1 TRBV7-9 - CASSARSSYNEQFF TGTGCCAGCAGCGCCCGGAGCTCCTACAATGAGCAGTTCTTC
- TRBJ1-2 TRBV29-1 - CSVGHNNYGYTF TGCAGCGTTGGACATAATAACTATGGCTACACCTTC
- TRBJ1-5 TRBV12-3/TRBV12-4 - CASSLGGAQHF TGTGCCAGCAGTTTGGGCGGGGCCCAGCATTTT
- TRBJ2-1 TRBV28 - CASSWTPSSYNEQFF TGTGCCAGCAGTTGGACACCGAGCTCCTACAATGAGCAGTTCTTC
- TRBJ2-7 TRBV19 - CASSIRGGSSYEQYF TGTGCCAGTAGTATCAGGGGTGGGAGCTCCTACGAGCAGTACTTC
- TRBJ1-5 TRBV6-1 - CASSEMADSNQPQHF TGTGCCAGCAGTGAAATGGCAGATAGCAATCAGCCCCAGCATTTT
- TRBJ1-3 TRBV5-1 TRBD1 CASSPGQSGNTIYF TGCGCCAGCAGCCCGGGACAGTCGGGAAACACCATATATTTT
- TRBJ1-3 TRBV5-1 - CASSLDPPDTGNTIYF TGCGCCAGCAGCTTGGATCCCCCGGACACCGGAAACACCATATATTTT
- TRBJ2-2 TRBV28 TRBD1 CASRGQGANTGELFF TGTGCCAGCAGAGGACAGGGGGCGAACACCGGGGAGCTGTTTTTT
- TRBJ2-7 TRBV5-1 TRBD2 CASSLAISGRTRFSYEQYF TGCGCCAGCAGCTTGGCTATTAGCGGGAGAACCCGGTTCTCCTACGAGCAGTACTTC
- TRBJ1-6 TRBV9 - CASSVKGPRDSPLHF TGTGCCAGCAGCGTAAAGGGGCCCCGTGATTCACCCCTCCACTTT
- TRBJ1-2 TRBV5-4 - CASSKRENYGYTF TGTGCCAGCAGCAAACGGGAGAACTATGGCTACACCTTC